A single sample gave rise to the 11 T cell receptor beta chains below, sequenced in a study of Ad26.COV2.S vaccination and SARS-CoV-2 variants. Treatment described: 19 received Ad26.COV2.S at low or high dose, single or two shots; roughly 5 received placebo; per-sample allocation not given. Each sample was drawn 63 days after the first injection (of vaccine or placebo). The data were produced by immunoSEQ multiplex PCR, yet TCRdb's version contains in-frame clones alone and is incomplete. The sample shows fewer than 500,000 clones, over 75% of them seen only once. Source: peripheral blood, taken in a trial of Ad26.COV2.S vaccine versus placebo. The receptors derive from a person aged 18-65 years who received the Ad26.COV2.S COVID-19 vaccine or a placebo.

V is TRBV3-1 (or the pseudogene TRBV3-2) and J is TRBJ1-4, with 8 bases lining up with TRBD1. J was trimmed by 8 bases and V by 0 bases; bases with no gene match: 8. This CDR3 contains 16 residues. Germline V gene data show CDR1 as LGHDT and CDR2 as YNNKEL (reference sequence). The CDR3 DNA reads as TGTGCCAGCAGCCAAGATAAGGAGACAGGGGTAGAAAAACTGTTTTTT. Its protein is CASSQDKETGVEKLFF.

The J gene is TRBJ2-4, the V gene TRBV3-1 (or the pseudogene TRBV3-2); tentative D call: TRBD2 (6 bases). The CDR3 consists of 15 residues. V was pared by 4 bases and J by 1 base, with 11 bases between. Looked up from germline, CDR1 is LGHDT and CDR2 is YNNKEL (reference sequence). The CDR3 loop is CASSPGVTAKNIQYF. DNA for the CDR3: TGTGCCAGCAGCCCGGGGGTGACGGCCAAAAACATTCAGTACTTC.

This clone was recorded only once. The gene calls are TRBV19 and TRBJ2-7, with D maybe TRBD1 (6 bases). Germline-derived CDR1 and CDR2 are LNHDA and SQIVND (reference sequence). The CDR3 runs 17 residues. V was clipped by 3 bases and J by 0 bases, with 18 bases between them. Written as DNA, the CDR3 is TGTGCCAGTAGTATGGACTGGGACACACGGGCCTCCTACGAGCAGTACTTC. This gives the protein CASSMDWDTRASYEQYF.

The gene calls are TRBV7-9 and TRBJ2-7, with 9 bases aligning to TRBD1. The CDR3 is 16 amino acids. The junction had 12 bases not matched to a gene; V was cut back by 5 bases and J by 4 bases. Germline CDR1 SEHNR, CDR2 FQNEAQ (reference sequence). The CDR3 DNA sequence: TGTGCCAGCAGCCTAACCCCGGGACAGGGACTTTACGAGCAGTACTTC. This translates into CASSLTPGQGLYEQYF.

This chain joins TRBV19 and TRBJ1-1, with a tentative D call TRBD1 (5 bases). V lost 1 base, J lost 1 base, and 13 bases lay in between. The germline V gene encodes CDR1 LNHDA and CDR2 SQIVND (reference sequence). This CDR3 is 16 amino acids long. CDR3 sequence: CASSIGRGIRNTEAFF. CDR3 coding DNA: TGTGCCAGTAGTATAGGTCGGGGCATCAGGAACACTGAAGCTTTCTTT.

The J gene is TRBJ1-1, the V gene TRBV10-3; 7 positions agree with TRBD1. In germline, CDR1 is ENHRY, CDR2 SYGVKD. The CDR3 length is 12 residues. V was clipped by 6 bases and J by 6 bases; unmatched bases: 4. The CDR3 bases are TGTGCCATCAGGGGGGACAGTCCTGAAGCTTTCTTT. It yields the protein CAIRGDSPEAFF.

This chain uses TRBV6-4 with TRBJ1-1; no definite D call. The V gene lost 4 bases and the J gene lost 1 base, with 10 bases spanning the gap. The length of the CDR3 is 14 residues. Germline assignment: CDR1 MRHNA and CDR2 SNTAGT. CDR3 sequence: CASSVEGGNTEAFF. The CDR3 region has the DNA TGTGCCAGCAGTGTAGAGGGAGGGAACACTGAAGCTTTCTTT.

The chain has TRBV5-4 and TRBJ1-2; a weak D match, TRBD1 (6 bases). The V and J ends lost 0 bases and 8 bases respectively, with 11 bases between them. CDR1 is SGHNT and CDR2 is YYREEE in the germline V gene (reference sequence). This CDR3 has 13 residues. The CDR3 loop reads CASSLAGGFGYTF. The CDR3 DNA reads as TGTGCCAGCAGCTTGGCGGGGGGCTTCGGCTACACCTTC.

With regard to this clone: In the same sample, other DNA sequences code for this CDR3. This chain links TRBV4-3 with TRBJ2-1, with D hard to call. CDR3 size: 15 residues. The V end was cut by 0 bases, the J end by 2 bases, with 8 bases between. CDR1 and CDR2 (germline): LGHNA, YSLEER. The CDR3 bases are TGCGCCAGCAGCCAAGATACAGCCACCTACAATGAGCAGTTCTTC. Its translation: CASSQDTATYNEQFF.

The chain carries TRBV4-1 and TRBJ2-7; 7 positions agree with TRBD2. V shed 4 bases, J shed 0 bases, and the junction held 6 bases outside the gene matches. This CDR3 region has 15 residues. Germline values: CDR1 MGHRA, CDR2 YSYEKL. The CDR3 DNA reads as TGCGCCAGCAGCCGGCTAGCGGATAGCTCCTACGAGCAGTACTTC. This gives the protein CASSRLADSSYEQYF.

The J gene is TRBJ2-1, the V gene TRBV11-3; D not certain. The CDR3 sequence is 11 residues long. The V end lost 5 bases, the J end lost 5 bases, and 4 bases lay between the germline ends. Germline CDR1 and CDR2: SGHNT and YENEEA. The CDR3 DNA reads TGTGCCAGCAGCCAGGACAATGAGCAGTTCTTC. Translation: CASSQDNEQFF.